This T cell receptor beta chain appears in the sequencing data of a study of blood T cell repertoires in COVID-19. Original processing methods: Estimated nucleated cell counts came from reference gene primer amplification. Repertoires were generated with immunoSEQ multiplex PCR, while TCRdb's copy carries only in-frame clones and drops some. The V and J calls and clone size are taken from that table; D and trimming were inferred from the DNA. This table holds 150,000 to 200,000 clones, approximately 88% found once. This clonotype was obtained from a human donor in a cohort sampled during active COVID-19. The sample taken for sequencing was peripheral blood.

The CDR3 region is CASSQALGVRTDTQYF. CDR3 DNA: TGTGCCAGCAGCCAAGCTCTAGGGGTGAGAACAGATACGCAGTATTTT. The gene calls are TRBV14 and TRBJ2-3, with D possibly being TRBD1 (5 bases). The CDR3 covers 16 residues. The ends were cut back, 1 base at V and 3 bases at J, with 14 bases in the middle. Germline V gene lookup returns CDR1 SGHDN and CDR2 FVKESK.